This T cell receptor beta chain was recorded in a study of T cells after yellow fever vaccination. Notes on the study in general: FACS-sorted repertoires could contain abundant clonotypes contaminating from the bulk population. CD4 and CD8 compartments shared a small share of clonotypes. The study re-detected most primary-vaccination clones after the booster (approximately 96% CD4, around 89% CD8).

A single record per CDR3 protein comes from TCRdb applying MiXCR to the 5' RACE reads. The sample contains hundreds of thousands of distinct CDR3 sequences, about 12% of which appear only once. The length of the CDR3 is 16 residues. V dropped 5 bases and J dropped 1 base, with 14 bases sitting between them. Germline V CDR1 and CDR2: MNHEY, SMNVEV (reference sequence). This clonotype was seen a handful of times. Antigen specificity is unknown. The sample consisted of PBMCs, taken on the day of the yellow fever booster vaccination. The sequence came from a man between 25 and 39 years old who received the YFV17D yellow fever vaccine. The chain is built from TRBV27 and TRBJ2-2; no clear D. CDR3 nucleotide sequence: TGTGCCAGCAGTGGATTCCTATCTAGGAACACCGGGGAGCTGTTTTTT. It is translated as CASSGFLSRNTGELFF.